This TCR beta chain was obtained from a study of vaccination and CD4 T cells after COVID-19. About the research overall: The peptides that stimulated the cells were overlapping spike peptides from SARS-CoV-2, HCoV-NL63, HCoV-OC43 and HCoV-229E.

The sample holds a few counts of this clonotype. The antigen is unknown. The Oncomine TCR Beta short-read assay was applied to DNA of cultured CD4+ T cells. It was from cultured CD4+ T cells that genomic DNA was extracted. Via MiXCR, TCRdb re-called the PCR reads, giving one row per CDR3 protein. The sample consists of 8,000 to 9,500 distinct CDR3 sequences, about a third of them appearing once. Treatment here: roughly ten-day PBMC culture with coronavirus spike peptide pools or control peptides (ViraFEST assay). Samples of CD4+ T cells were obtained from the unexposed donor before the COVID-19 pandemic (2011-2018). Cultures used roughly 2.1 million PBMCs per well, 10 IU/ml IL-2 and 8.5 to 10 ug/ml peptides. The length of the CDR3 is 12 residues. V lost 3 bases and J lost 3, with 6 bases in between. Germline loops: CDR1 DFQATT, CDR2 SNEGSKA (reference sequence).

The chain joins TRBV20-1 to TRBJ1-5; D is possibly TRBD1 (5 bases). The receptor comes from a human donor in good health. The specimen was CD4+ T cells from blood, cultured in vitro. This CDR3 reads CSASRDNQPQHF. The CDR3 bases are TGCAGTGCTAGCAGGGACAATCAGCCCCAGCATTTT.